This TCR beta chain was identified during a study of T-cell reconstitution after alpha-beta-depleted transplantation in children (dated by TCRdb to between 2015 and 2016). Looking at the study overall: T-cell immune reconstitution after TCRalphabeta/CD19-depleted allogeneic hematopoietic cell transplantation in children was quantitatively tracked in the study by means of TCR repertoire profiling.

Libraries were prepared through PCR. Data came from an Illumina HiSeq 2500. TCR libraries were prepared with molecular barcoding, using unique molecular identifiers to normalize TCRbeta repertoire quantification. The public reads were reanalyzed by TCRdb: fastp trimming at Q25, MiXCR alignment, in-frame beta chains only. Every CDR3 protein is listed once, alongside the most common genes and DNA of its rows. In all, the sample holds over 25,000 distinct CDR3 sequences, and over 15% of those were seen once. Clones ranked in the top ten supply less than 45% of the sample. This clonotype has a handful of counts. Its specific antigen is unknown. The input lacks base qualities; no much larger clone sits a single base away. Overall study outcomes, separate from this receptor: Hyperexpanded clone frequencies declined over subsequent months; after one year, T-cell counts and TCRbeta diversity were mostly attributed to newly produced T cells. About two months after transplant, the apparently early recovery of alphabetaT-cell counts reportedly depended on just several hundred clones that had expanded rapidly and came from non-depleted graft cells. In some patients, the high TCRbeta diversity seen at day 60 was put down to recipient T cells and intrathymic progenitors that had survived conditioning.

The germline V gene gives CDR1 as SGDLS and CDR2 as YYNGEE. Taken from cysteine to phenylalanine, the CDR3 has 16 residues. Kept here is only the CDR3 DNA, which spans 48 bases and is read in frame from base 1. V is pruned by 4 bases and J by 1 base, leaving 8 bases of the junction without a gene match. The label giving this sample's time point can be read as: day 60 (about 2 months) after transplantation. Explained via the paper, the treatment or condition label denotes: allogeneic hematopoietic cell transplantation with graft depleted of TCRalphabeta T cells and CD19 B cells. The transplant recipients were children given TCRalphabeta/CD19-depleted allogeneic hematopoietic cell grafts.

This clonotype originated in a male patient aged 2-15 years who had a stem cell transplant for acute lymphoblastic leukemia, so the T cells may come from the graft donor. The sequence joins TRBV9 to TRBJ2-3; a stretch of 8 junction bases matches TRBD1. This specimen was PBMCs, mostly from graft donor cells, taken 60 days after TCRalphabeta/CD19-depleted stem cell transplant. The DNA is as follows: TGTGCCAGCAGCATCACACAGGGGGTTGGCACAGATACGCAGTATTTT. The translation is CASSITQGVGTDTQYF.